This T cell receptor (beta chain) was identified during a study of cytomegalovirus exposure and HLA in healthy donors. The donors gave bone marrow, and they were healthy. Of note for this clone: Its target is not known.

Study results and limitations: Cytomegalovirus association was assigned to about 150 TCR beta chains. Further analysis, carried out later, found HLA-associated TCR beta chains more clonally expanded than equally common other chains.

Amplification used 60 Vbeta primers and 13 Jbeta primers. Clones were sequenced by immunoSEQ multiplex PCR, and TCRdb holds only the in-frame ones, with some missing. The sample yields roughly 160,000 clones, 73% seen once. Germline values: CDR1 GTSNPN, CDR2 SVGIG (reference sequence). The length of the CDR3 is 15 residues. Trimming took off 0 bases at V and 0 bases at J, with 11 bases between the two ends. The TCR was taken from a woman younger than 30 in good health and CMV-seropositive. V is TRBV30 and J is TRBJ1-2; D call uncertain. Sequencing used PBMCs. CDR3 nucleotide sequence: TGTGCCTGGAGTGTTTCAGGATATCCTAACTATGGCTACACCTTC. This codes for CAWSVSGYPNYGYTF.